The sequence of this TCR beta chain was determined in a study of cytomegalovirus exposure and HLA in healthy donors. For the study at large: A subsequent analysis stated that the 100 to 150 validation repertoires were run on the same platform as the roughly 670 first-cohort repertoires.

Study findings and constraints: Through in vitro validation, three CMV-associated chains were shown to be specific for CMV antigens. Subsequent analysis revealed that first-cohort TCR clusters tended to co-occur in the 90 to 150 validation repertoires. Most TCR sequences showed up rarely, but some public TCRs showed up in many donors.

With 6 bases removed from V and 3 bases from J, the gap between germline ends came to 15 bases. Germline-derived CDR1 and CDR2 are MNHEY and SVGAGI. The CDR3 consists of 14 residues. Concerning this clone: Its antigen is not identified.

Profiling relied on immunoSEQ multiplex PCR, and the TCRdb table lists in-frame clones only, not all of them. The table lists 130,000 to 150,000 clones, roughly 87% of them singletons. V and J are TRBV6-5 and TRBJ2-7; maybe TRBD1 (6 bases). The origin of this receptor is a man aged 18 to 35 in good health and CMV-seropositive. Material: PBMCs. This CDR3 is CASRTDRSHYEQYF. CDR3 DNA sequence: TGTGCCAGCAGGACTGACAGGTCCCACTACGAGCAGTACTTC.